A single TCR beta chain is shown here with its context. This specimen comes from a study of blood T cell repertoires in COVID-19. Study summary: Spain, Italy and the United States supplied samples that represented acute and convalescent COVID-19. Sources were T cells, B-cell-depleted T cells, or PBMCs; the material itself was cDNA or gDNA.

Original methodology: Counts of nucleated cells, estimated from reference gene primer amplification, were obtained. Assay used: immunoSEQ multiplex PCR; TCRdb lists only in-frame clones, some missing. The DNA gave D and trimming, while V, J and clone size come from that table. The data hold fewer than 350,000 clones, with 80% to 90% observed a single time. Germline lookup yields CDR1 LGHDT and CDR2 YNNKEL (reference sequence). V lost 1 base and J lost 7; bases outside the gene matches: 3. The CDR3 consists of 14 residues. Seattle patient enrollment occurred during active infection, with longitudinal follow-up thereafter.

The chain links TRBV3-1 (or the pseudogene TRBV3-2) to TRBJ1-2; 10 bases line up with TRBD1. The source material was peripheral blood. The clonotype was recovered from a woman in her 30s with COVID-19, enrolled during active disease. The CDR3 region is CASSQGQGAGGYTF. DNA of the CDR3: TGTGCCAGCAGCCAAGGACAGGGGGCTGGTGGCTACACCTTC.